A single TCR beta chain is shown here with its context. Sequence at one end of the junction differs from germline and may be a read error. Clones were read by immunoSEQ multiplex PCR, and TCRdb kept only the in-frame ones, dropping some. This table holds fewer than 400,000 clones, roughly nine tenths found once. The data originate from a study of blood T cell repertoires in COVID-19. Across the study: Spain, Italy and the United States supplied samples that represented acute and convalescent COVID-19.

The CDR3 is 13 residues long. Per the germline V gene, CDR1 is SEHNR and CDR2 is FQNEAQ (reference sequence). A PCR-confirmed or clinician-diagnosed COVID-19 case had contacted exposed participants within 2 weeks of entry. Material: PBMCs or T cells enriched from blood (not recorded which). The sequence was obtained from a woman younger than 45 who had been exposed to COVID-19. This chain connects TRBV7-9 to TRBJ1-4, with 8 positions matching TRBD1. The CDR3 coding sequence is TGTGCCAGCAGCCTAAACCAGGGACAGGCCTTAAGCTTT. Its protein product is CASSLNQGQALSF.